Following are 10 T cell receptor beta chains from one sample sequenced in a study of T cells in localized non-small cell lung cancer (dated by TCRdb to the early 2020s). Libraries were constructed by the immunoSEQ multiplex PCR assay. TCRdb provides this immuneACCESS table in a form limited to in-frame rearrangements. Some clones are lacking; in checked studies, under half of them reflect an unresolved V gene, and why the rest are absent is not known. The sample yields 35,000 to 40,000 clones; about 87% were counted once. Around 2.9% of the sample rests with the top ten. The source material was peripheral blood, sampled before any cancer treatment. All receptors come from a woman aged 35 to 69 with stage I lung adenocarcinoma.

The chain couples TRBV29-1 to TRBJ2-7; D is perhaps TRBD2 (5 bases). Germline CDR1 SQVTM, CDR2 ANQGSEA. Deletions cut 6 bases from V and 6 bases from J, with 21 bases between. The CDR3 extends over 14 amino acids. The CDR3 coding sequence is TGCAGCGTGGCCCGCGGGTCCCCATTTAGCGAGCAGTACTTC. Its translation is CSVARGSPFSEQYF.

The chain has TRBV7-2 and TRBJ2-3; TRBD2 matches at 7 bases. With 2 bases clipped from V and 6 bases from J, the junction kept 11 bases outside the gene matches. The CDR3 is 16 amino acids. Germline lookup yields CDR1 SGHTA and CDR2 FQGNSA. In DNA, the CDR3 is TGTGCCAGCAGCTTAACCCTCAGAAGCGGGACGGATACGCAGTATTTT. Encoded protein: CASSLTLRSGTDTQYF. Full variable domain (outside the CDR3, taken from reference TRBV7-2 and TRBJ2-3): GAGVSQSPSNKVTEKGKDVELRCDPISGHTALYWYRQSLGQGLEFLIYFQGNSAPDKSGLPSDRFSAERTGGSVSTLTIQRTQQEDSAVYLCASSLTLRSGTDTQYFGPGTRLTVL.

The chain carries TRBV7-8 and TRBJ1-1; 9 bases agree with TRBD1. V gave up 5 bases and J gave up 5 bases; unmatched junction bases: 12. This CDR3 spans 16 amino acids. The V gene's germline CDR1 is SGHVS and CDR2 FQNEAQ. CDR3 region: CASSHNGQGMWTEAFF. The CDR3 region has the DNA TGTGCCAGCAGCCACAATGGACAGGGGATGTGGACTGAAGCTTTCTTT.

CDR3 amino acids: CASSFTVWETSGYTF. As DNA, the CDR3 is TGTGCCAGCAGTTTTACAGTGTGGGAAACTAGTGGCTACACCTTC. V is TRBV27 and J is TRBJ1-2; D gene ambiguous. Germline lookup yields CDR1 MNHEY and CDR2 SMNVEV (reference sequence). The CDR3 is made up of 15 amino acids. V lost 3 bases, J lost 7 bases, and 18 bases lay in between.

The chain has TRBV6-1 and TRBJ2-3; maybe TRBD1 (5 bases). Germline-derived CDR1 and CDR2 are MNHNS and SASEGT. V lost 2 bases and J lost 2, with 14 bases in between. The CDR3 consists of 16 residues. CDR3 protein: CASSEIAGSHTDTQYF. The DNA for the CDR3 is TGTGCCAGCAGTGAAATTGCAGGGTCCCACACAGATACGCAGTATTTT.

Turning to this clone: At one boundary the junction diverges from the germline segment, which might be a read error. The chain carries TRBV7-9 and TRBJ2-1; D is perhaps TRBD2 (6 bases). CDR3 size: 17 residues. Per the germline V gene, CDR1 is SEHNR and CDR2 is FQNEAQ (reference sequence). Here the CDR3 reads CHVPADTSSHIYNEQFF. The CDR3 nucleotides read TGCCATGTGCCAGCGGACACTAGCAGCCATATATACAATGAGCAGTTCTTC. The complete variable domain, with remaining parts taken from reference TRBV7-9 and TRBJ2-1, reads DTGVSQNPRHKITKRGQNVTFRCDPISEHNRLYWYRQTLGQGPEFLTYFQNEAQLEKSRLLSDRFSAERPKGSFSTLEIQRTEQGDSAMYLCHVPADTSSHIYNEQFFGPGTRLTVL.

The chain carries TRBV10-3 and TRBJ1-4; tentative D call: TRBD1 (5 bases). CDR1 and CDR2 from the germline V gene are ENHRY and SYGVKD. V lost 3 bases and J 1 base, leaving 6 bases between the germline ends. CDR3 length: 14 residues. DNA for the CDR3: TGTGCCATCAGTGAAGGGGTAACTAATGAAAAACTGTTTTTT. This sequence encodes CAISEGVTNEKLFF.

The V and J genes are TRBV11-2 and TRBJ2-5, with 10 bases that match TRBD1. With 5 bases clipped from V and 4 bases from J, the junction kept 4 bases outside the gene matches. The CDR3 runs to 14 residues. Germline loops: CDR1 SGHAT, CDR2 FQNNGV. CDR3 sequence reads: CASSTRTGGETQYF. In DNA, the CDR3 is TGTGCCAGCAGCACCCGGACAGGGGGAGAGACCCAGTACTTC.

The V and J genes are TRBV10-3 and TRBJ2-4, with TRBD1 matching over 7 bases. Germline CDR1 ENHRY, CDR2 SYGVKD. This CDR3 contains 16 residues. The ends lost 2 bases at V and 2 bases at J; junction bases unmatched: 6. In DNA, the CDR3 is TGTGCCATCAGTGAGAACAGGGGTGGGTCCAAAAACATTCAGTACTTC. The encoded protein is CAISENRGGSKNIQYF.

As DNA, the CDR3 is TGCGCCAGCAGCCTTCAACAGGGGGCGACGCAGTTCTTC. Protein sequence: CASSLQQGATQFF. V and J are TRBV4-1 and TRBJ2-1, with 9 bases fitting TRBD1. Trimming took 4 bases from V and 12 from J; bases not matched to a gene: 7. CDR1 is MGHRA and CDR2 is YSYEKL in the germline V gene. The CDR3 consists of 13 residues.